A single sample gave rise to the 6 T cell receptor beta chains below, sequenced in a study of blood T cell repertoires in COVID-19. The assay was immunoSEQ multiplex PCR, and TCRdb's table has in-frame clones only and misses some. The sample gives 50,000 or so clones, about 89% of which show up once; 6.4% is in the top ten. Sequenced input: peripheral blood. The receptor set was obtained from a man between 65 and 85 years old with active COVID-19.

Only one count was recorded for this clone. The V and J genes are TRBV5-6 and TRBJ2-1; 7 bases are shared with TRBD1. Germline values: CDR1 SGHDT, CDR2 YYEEEE. J was trimmed by 5 bases and V by 2 bases; bases with no gene match: 4. The CDR3 is 14 amino acids. The CDR3 sequence: CASSLGTVHNEQFF. Here the CDR3 DNA reads TGTGCCAGCAGCTTAGGGACAGTCCACAATGAGCAGTTCTTC.

The chain joins TRBV10-2 to TRBJ1-5; 9 nucleotides match TRBD1. CDR1 is WSHSY and CDR2 is SAAADI in the germline V gene. This CDR3 region has 13 residues. V trimming: 6 bases; J trimming: 9 bases; junction bases outside the gene matches: 6. The CDR3 DNA reads TGCGCCAGCAGAAACAGGGGGCGAGGGCCCCAGCATTTT. This codes for CASRNRGRGPQHF.

This clone appeared a single time. V is TRBV3-1 (or the pseudogene TRBV3-2) and J is TRBJ2-1; 12 nucleotides match TRBD2. V lost 7 bases and J lost 6; bases outside the gene matches: 10. The CDR3 sequence is 16 residues long. The germline gives CDR1 LGHDT, CDR2 YNNKEL (reference sequence). The CDR3 nucleotides are TGTGCCAGCACCTACTACCCTAGCGGGGGGGCCAATGAGCAGTTCTTC. It is translated as CASTYYPSGGANEQFF.

This chain connects TRBV4-3 to TRBJ1-6; TRBD1 matches 7 bases. Germline assignment: CDR1 LGHNA and CDR2 YSLEER. This CDR3 is 15 amino acids long. Trimming removed 2 bases from V and 6 bases from J; junction bases left unmatched: 4. The CDR3 sequence: CASSQRGQANSPLHF. CDR3 bases: TGCGCCAGCAGCCAAAGGGGGCAGGCTAATTCACCCCTCCACTTT.

As DNA, the CDR3 is TGTGCCAGCAGCCGGGAGGACACCACCTTGGTGTTTAAGTTCTTC. Translating it yields CASSREDTTLVFKFF. The V and J genes are TRBV2 and TRBJ2-1, with 7 bases lining up with TRBD2. There are 15 residues in the CDR3. Germline V gives CDR1 SNHLY, CDR2 FYNNEI. The ends lost 6 bases at V and 14 bases at J; junction bases unmatched: 19.

This clone was seen a single time. The CDR3 region has the DNA TGTGCCAGCTCACCCGGGACAGGCGATAATTCACCCCTCCACTTT. Its translation is CASSPGTGDNSPLHF. The rearrangement links TRBV18 to TRBJ1-6; 8 nucleotides align to TRBD1. Looked up from germline, CDR1 is KGHSH and CDR2 is LQKENI. There are 15 residues in the CDR3. The trim removed 3 bases at V and 5 bases at J, leaving 3 bases unmatched.